Listed below are T cell receptor beta chains from one sample, sequenced in a study of T-cell memory formation after mild COVID-19. MiXCR was run by TCRdb on the 5' RACE reads, yielding one entry per CDR3 protein. The sample has 550,000 to 700,000 distinct CDR3 sequences, about a sixth seen once. Sequencing was done on a sample of PBMCs or a T cell subset sorted from them (not recorded which). Source of these receptors: an adult woman who had mild COVID-19 (a few samples of this study predate the infection). Cell type and time point are not known. CDR3s leave out the opening cysteine and the closing phenylalanine or tryptophan.

v_gene	j_gene	CDR3aa
TRBV10-3	TRBJ2-7	AISSDLHEQY
TRBV20-1	TRBJ1-2	RESRGDYGYT
TRBV5-1	TRBJ1-1	ASSLDSTNTEAF
TRBV5-1	TRBJ1-2	ASSLETGGGGYT
TRBV4-3	TRBJ1-4	ASSPQFPGRWNEKLF
TRBV10-3	TRBJ2-1	AISESANEQF
TRBV6-5	TRBJ2-2	ASSSGGITGELF
TRBV14	TRBJ1-6	ASSQEGVYNSPLH
TRBV5-1	TRBJ2-2	ASSLGMRVARTGELF
TRBV7-9	TRBJ2-5	ASRELAGAQSAQY
TRBV7-9	TRBJ2-1	ASSLARVDEQF
TRBV7-6	TRBJ2-5	ASSLVPQTGGGETQY
TRBV4-3	TRBJ2-4	ASSSGRGDIQY
TRBV7-6	TRBJ2-2	ASSLARAGIFLAGELF
TRBV27	TRBJ2-7	ASRADRASYEQY
TRBV7-2	TRBJ1-5	ASSLRGGNQPQH
TRBV27	TRBJ1-1	ASRGQDRTEAF
TRBV18	TRBJ2-3	ASSPPGLARDTQY
TRBV20-1	TRBJ1-5	SARDKTGGLRPQH
TRBV7-2	TRBJ2-5	ASSLDSAQGLETQY
TRBV7-2	TRBJ2-1	ASSLVGAGDNEQF
TRBV9	TRBJ1-1	ASSVATGDTEAF
TRBV10-3	TRBJ1-2	AISELPTGQGIRYGYT
TRBV29-1	TRBJ1-5	SVVVAINQPQH
TRBV12-3/TRBV12-4	TRBJ2-3	ASSLIQGTDTQY
TRBV4-1	TRBJ2-1	ASSQARSSYNEQF
TRBV5-1	TRBJ2-3	ASTQGRGKDTQY
TRBV5-6	TRBJ2-3	ASSLRVGDTQY
TRBV18	TRBJ2-1	ASSPSDVTGNRNEQF
TRBV9	TRBJ2-1	ASSPGQTSYNEQF
TRBV6-5	TRBJ2-2	ASSYVSEDGELF